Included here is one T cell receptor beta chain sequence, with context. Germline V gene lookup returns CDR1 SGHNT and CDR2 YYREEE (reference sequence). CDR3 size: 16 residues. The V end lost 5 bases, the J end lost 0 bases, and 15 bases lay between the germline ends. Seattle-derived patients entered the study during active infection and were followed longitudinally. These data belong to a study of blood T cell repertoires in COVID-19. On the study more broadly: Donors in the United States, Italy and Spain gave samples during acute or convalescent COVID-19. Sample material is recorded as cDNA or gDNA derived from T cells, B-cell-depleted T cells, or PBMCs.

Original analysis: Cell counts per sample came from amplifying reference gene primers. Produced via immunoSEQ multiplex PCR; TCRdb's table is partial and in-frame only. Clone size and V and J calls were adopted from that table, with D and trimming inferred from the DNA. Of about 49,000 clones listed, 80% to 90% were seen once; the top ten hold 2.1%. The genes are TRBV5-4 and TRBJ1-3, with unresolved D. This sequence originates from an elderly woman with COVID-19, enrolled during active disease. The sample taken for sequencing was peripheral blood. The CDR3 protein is CASSQHNQDSGNTIYF. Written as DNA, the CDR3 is TGTGCCAGCAGTCAACACAACCAGGACTCTGGAAACACCATATATTTT.